The clone carrying this T cell receptor beta chain appeared many times. Its antigen remains unidentified. The sample belongs to a study of regulatory T cells in long-lasting Graves disease. Regarding time point: newly diagnosed GD, antithyroid drugs for less than 3 months. The authors made the TCR library using RNA they extracted from PBMCs. V shed 6 bases and J 4 bases; nucleotides not matched to a gene: 6. The CDR3 sequence is 14 residues long. CDR3 regions were amplified by Arm-PCR using iRepertoire HTBI primers to build TCR beta libraries. A single record per CDR3 protein comes from TCRdb applying MiXCR to the multiplex PCR reads. The sample holds 400,000 to 650,000 distinct CDR3 sequences; 15% to 20% are singletons and the top ten take roughly 25%. Study-level results: TRBV28, TRBJ1-2 and TRBJ2-5 were favored in persistent disease.

These records were also assigned to another study, of T cells in Graves' hyperthyroidism and ophthalmopathy. That work adds: Patients counted as stable if ophthalmopathy did not develop within 18 months.

The rearrangement joins TRBV12-3 or TRBV12-4 to TRBJ2-1, with 7 nucleotides matching TRBD2. The source was peripheral blood mononuclear cells (PBMCs), collected at new diagnosis, from a patient treated with antithyroid drugs. The clonotype was recovered from a woman between 40 and 65 years old with Graves disease. The CDR3 here is CASRPGLLYNEQFF. As DNA, the CDR3 is TGTGCCAGCAGACCGGGACTACTATACAATGAGCAGTTCTTC.